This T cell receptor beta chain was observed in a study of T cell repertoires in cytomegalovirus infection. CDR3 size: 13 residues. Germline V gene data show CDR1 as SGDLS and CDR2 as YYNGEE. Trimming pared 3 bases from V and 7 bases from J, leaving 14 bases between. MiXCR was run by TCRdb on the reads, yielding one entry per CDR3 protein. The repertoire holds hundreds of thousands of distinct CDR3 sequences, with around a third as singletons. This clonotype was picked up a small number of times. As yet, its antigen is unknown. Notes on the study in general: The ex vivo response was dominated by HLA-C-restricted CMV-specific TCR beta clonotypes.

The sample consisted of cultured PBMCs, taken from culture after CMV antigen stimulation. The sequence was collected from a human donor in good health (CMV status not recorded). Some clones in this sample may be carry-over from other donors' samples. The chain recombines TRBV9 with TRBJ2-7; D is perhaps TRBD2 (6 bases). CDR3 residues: CASSAADAGEQYF. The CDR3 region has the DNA TGTGCCAGCAGCGCGGCCGACGCGGGGGAGCAGTACTTC. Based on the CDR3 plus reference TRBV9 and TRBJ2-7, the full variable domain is DSGVTQTPKHLITATGQRVTLRCSPRSGDLSVYWYQQSLDQGLQFLIQYYNGEERAKGNILERFSAQQFPDLHSELNLSSLELGDSALYFCASSAADAGEQYFGPGTRLTVT.